This T cell receptor beta chain came from a study of blood T cells in healthy people across ages. About this clonotype itself: Its antigen is not identified.

Peripheral blood from each donor was collected in a volume of 8 to 10 milliliters. This CDR3 comprises 15 residues. Germline CDR1 and CDR2: DFQATT and SNEGSKA (reference sequence). Trimming at V came to 6 bases and at J to 0 bases, leaving 5 bases not matched to a gene. With a J-beta primer mix and a sample-barcoded 5' primer, a second PCR ran about 6 to 11 cycles. The yield of each sample was at least 3 million CDR3-containing paired-end reads. Via MiXCR, TCRdb re-called the 5' RACE reads, giving one row per CDR3 protein. In the table there are 1.5 million or so distinct CDR3 sequences, 35% to 45% of which are singletons. Study outcomes and limitations: With unsorted PBMCs, a conclusive comparison of naive versus antigen-experienced cells was not possible. Long-lived donors exceeded aged donors in naive CD4+ cells and diversity.

This receptor was taken from a woman aged 18-30 years in good health. The rearrangement joins TRBV20-1 to TRBJ2-1, with 10 bases fitting TRBD2. Sequenced material: blood. CDR3 sequence reads: CSAVAGGGSYNEQFF. CDR3 DNA: TGCAGTGCGGTAGCGGGGGGAGGCTCCTACAATGAGCAGTTCTTC.